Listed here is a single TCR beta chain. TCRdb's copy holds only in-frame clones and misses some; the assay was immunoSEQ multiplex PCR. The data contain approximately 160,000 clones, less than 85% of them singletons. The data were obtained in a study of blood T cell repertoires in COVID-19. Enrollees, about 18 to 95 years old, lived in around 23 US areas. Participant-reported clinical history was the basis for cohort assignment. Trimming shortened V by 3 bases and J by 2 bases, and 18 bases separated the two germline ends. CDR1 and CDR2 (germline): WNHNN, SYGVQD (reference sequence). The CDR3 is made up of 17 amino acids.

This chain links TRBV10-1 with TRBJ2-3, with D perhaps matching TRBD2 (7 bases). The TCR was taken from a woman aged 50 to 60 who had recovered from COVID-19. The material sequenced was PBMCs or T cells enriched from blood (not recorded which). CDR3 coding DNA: TGCGCCAGCAGTGACCCGGGGGCTAGCGGATTCACAGATACGCAGTATTTT. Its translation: CASSDPGASGFTDTQYF.